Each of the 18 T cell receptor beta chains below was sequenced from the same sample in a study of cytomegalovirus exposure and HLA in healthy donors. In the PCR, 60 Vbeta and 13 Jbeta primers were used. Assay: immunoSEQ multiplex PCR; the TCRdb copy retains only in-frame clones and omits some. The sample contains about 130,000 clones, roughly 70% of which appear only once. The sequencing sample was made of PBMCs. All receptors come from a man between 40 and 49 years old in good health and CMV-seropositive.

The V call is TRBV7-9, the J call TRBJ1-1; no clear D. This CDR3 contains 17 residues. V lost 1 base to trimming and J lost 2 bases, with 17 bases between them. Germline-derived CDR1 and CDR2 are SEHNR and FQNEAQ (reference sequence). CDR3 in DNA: TGTGCCAGCAGCTTAGAAAGGGAGTGGAGGGTTAACACTGAAGCTTTCTTT. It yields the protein CASSLEREWRVNTEAFF.

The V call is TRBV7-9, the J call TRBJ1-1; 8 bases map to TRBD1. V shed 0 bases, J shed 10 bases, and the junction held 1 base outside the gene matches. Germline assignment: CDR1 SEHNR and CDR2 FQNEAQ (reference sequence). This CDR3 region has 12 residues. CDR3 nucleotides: TGTGCCAGCAGCTTAGCAACAGGGGGAGCTTTCTTT. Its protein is CASSLATGGAFF.

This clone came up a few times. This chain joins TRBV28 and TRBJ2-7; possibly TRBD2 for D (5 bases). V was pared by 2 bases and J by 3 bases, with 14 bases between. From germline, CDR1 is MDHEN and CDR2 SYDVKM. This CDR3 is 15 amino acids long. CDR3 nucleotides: TGTGCCAGCAGTTTACCGCGAGGGCCCTTCTACGAGCAGTACTTC. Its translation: CASSLPRGPFYEQYF.

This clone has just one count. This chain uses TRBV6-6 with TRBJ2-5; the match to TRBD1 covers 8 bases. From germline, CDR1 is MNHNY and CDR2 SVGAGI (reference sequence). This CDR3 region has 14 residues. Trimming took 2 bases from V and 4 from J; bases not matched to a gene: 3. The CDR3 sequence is CASSYTGGIETQYF. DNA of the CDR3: TGTGCCAGCAGTTACACAGGGGGTATAGAGACCCAGTACTTC.

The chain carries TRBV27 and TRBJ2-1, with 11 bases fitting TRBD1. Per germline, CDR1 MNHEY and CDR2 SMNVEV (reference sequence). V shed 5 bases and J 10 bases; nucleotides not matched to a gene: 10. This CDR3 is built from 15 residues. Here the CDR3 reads CASSPGQGDRGEQFF. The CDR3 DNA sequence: TGTGCCAGCAGTCCGGGACAGGGGGATCGGGGAGAGCAGTTCTTC.

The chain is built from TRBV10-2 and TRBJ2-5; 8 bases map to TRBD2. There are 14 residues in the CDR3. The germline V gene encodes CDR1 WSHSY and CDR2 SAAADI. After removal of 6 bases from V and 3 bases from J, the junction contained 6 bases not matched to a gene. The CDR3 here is CASRPLAAKETQYF. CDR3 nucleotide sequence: TGCGCCAGCAGGCCACTAGCGGCAAAAGAGACCCAGTACTTC.

The CDR3 coding sequence is TGTGCCAGCAGCGGGACTAGCGGGACCTCCCGATACAATGAGCAGTTCTTC. This gives the protein CASSGTSGTSRYNEQFF. This chain joins TRBV5-4 and TRBJ2-1, with 13 bases matching TRBD2. The CDR3 has 17 residues. The junction had 8 bases not matched to a gene; V was cut back by 4 bases and J by 4 bases. Germline-derived CDR1 and CDR2 are SGHNT and YYREEE (reference sequence).

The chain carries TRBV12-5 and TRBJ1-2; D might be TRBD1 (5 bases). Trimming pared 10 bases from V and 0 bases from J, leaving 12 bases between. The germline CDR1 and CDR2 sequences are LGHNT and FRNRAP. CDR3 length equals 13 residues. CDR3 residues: CATTGSSNYGYTF. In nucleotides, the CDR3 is TGTGCTACTACAGGTTCTTCTAACTATGGCTACACCTTC.

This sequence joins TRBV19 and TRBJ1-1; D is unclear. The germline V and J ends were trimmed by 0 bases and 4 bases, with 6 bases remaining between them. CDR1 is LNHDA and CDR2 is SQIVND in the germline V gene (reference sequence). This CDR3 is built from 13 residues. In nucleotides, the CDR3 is TGTGCCAGTAGTATAGACAGAGGCACTGAAGCTTTCTTT. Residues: CASSIDRGTEAFF.

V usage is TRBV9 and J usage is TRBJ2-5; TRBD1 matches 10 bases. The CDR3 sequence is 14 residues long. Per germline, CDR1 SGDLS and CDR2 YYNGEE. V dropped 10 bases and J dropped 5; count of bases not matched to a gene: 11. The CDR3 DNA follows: TGTGCCTCAGCCCAGGGACAGGGGCGGGAGACCCAGTACTTC. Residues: CASAQGQGRETQYF.

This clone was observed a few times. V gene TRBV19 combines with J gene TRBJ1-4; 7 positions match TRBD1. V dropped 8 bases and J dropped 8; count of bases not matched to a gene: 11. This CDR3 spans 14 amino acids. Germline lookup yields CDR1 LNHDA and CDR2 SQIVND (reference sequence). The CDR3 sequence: CASQQGGVGEKLFF. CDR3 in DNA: TGTGCCAGTCAGCAGGGGGGAGTTGGCGAAAAACTGTTTTTT.

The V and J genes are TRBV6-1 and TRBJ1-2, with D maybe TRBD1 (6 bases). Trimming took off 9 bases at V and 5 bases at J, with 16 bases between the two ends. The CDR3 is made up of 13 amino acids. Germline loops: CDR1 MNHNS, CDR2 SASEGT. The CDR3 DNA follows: TGTGCCAGTTCACAAGACAGGCCATATGGCTACACCTTC. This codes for CASSQDRPYGYTF.

The CDR3 coding sequence is TGTGCCAGCAGCGGTGGACAATCCTCCTACAATGAGCAGTTCTTC. Protein sequence: CASSGGQSSYNEQFF. The chain employs TRBV9 and TRBJ2-1, with TRBD1 as a possible D gene (5 bases). This CDR3 is built from 15 residues. The V end lost 3 bases, the J end lost 0 bases, and 10 bases lay between the germline ends. Per the germline V gene, CDR1 is SGDLS and CDR2 is YYNGEE.

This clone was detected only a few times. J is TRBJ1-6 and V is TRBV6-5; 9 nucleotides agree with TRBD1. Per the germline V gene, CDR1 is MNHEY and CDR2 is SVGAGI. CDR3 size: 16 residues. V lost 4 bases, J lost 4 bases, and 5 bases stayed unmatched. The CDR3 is CASSLQGADYNSPLHF. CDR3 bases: TGTGCCAGCAGTTTACAGGGGGCTGATTATAATTCACCCCTCCACTTT.

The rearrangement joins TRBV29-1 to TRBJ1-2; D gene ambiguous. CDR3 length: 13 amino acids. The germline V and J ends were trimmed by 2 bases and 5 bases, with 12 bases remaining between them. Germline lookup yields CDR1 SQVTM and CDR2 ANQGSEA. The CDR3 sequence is CSVETAQQYGYTF. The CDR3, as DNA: TGCAGCGTTGAAACAGCCCAACAGTATGGCTACACCTTC.

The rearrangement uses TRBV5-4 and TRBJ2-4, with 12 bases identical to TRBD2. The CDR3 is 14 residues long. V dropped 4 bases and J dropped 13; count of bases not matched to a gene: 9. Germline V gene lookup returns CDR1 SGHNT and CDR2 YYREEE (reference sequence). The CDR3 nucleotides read TGTGCCAGCAGCCTTTCTGGGCTAGCGGGGGGGCAGTACTTC. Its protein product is CASSLSGLAGGQYF. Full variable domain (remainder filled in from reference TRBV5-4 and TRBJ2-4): ETGVTQSPTHLIKTRGQQVTLRCSSQSGHNTVSWYQQALGQGPQFIFQYYREEENGRGNFPPRFSGLQFPNYSSELNVNALELDDSALYLCASSLSGLAGGQYFGAGTRLSVL.

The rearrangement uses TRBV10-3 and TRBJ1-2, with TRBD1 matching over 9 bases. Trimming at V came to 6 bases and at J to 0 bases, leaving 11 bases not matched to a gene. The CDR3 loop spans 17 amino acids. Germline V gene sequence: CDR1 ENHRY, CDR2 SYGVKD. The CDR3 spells CAIRWRGQGPANYGYTF. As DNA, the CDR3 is TGTGCCATCAGATGGCGGGGACAGGGACCAGCTAACTATGGCTACACCTTC.

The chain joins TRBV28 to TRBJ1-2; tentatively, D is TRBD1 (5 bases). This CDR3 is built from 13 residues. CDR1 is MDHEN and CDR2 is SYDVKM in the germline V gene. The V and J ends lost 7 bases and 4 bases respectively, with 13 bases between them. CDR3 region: CASTLRGGYGYTF. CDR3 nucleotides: TGTGCCAGCACCCTGCGGGGGGGCTATGGCTACACCTTC.